This paragraph covers one TCR beta chain sequence. Its cognate antigen is unknown. At the DNA level, this CDR3 is encoded by other sequences in the same sample as well. Per germline, CDR1 KGHSH and CDR2 LQKENI. Trimming took off 1 base at V and 4 bases at J, with 10 bases between the two ends. The CDR3 has 14 residues. Investigators reverse transcribed all isolated RNA, so they sequenced expressed TCRB transcripts. The assay was immunoSEQ multiplex PCR, and TCRdb's table has in-frame clones only and misses some. The sample carries approximately 160,000 clones, around 10% recorded once. The entry originates in a study of beta chain features in type 1 diabetes. Study-level findings and limits: TCRB CDR3s were moderately but significantly shorter in Type 1 diabetes patients in all four CD4+ subsets.

The specimen was central memory CD4+ T cells from blood. The sequence came from a man younger than 40 with type 1 diabetes. The J gene is TRBJ1-1, the V gene TRBV18, with D possibly TRBD1 on 5 matching bases. In DNA form, the CDR3 reads TGTGCCAGCTCACCACAGGGCCAGGGCACTGAAGCTTTCTTT. It encodes CASSPQGQGTEAFF.